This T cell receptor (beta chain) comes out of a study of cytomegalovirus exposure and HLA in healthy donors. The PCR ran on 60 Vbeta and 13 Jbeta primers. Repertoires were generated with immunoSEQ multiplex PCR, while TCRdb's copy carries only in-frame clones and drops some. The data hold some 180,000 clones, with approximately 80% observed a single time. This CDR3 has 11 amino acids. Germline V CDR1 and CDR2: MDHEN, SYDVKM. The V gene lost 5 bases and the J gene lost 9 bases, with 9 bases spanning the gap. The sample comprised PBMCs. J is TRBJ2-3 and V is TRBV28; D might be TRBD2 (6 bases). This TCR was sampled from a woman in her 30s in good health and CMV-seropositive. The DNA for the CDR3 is TGTGCCAGCAGTGCGGGGAGGACGCAGTATTTT. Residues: CASSAGRTQYF.